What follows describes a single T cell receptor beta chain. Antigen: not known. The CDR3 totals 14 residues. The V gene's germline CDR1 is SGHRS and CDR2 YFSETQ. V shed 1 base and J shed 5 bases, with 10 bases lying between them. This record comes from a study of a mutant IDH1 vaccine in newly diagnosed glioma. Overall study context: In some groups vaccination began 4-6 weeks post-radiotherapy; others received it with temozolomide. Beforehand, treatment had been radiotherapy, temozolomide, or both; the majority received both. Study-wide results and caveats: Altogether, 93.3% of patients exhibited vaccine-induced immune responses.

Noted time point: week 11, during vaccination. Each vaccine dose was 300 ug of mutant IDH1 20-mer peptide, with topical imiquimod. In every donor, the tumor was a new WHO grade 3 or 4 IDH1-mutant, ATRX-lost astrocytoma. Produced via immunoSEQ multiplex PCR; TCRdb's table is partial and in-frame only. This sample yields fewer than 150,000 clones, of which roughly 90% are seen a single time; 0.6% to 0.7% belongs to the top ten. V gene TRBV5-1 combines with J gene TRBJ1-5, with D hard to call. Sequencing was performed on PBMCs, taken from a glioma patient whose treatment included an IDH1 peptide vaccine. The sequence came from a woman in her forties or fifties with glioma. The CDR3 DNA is TGCGCCAGCAGCTTGCAAGGAGCCCATCAGCCCCAGCATTTT. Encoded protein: CASSLQGAHQPQHF.